The rows below give T cell receptor beta chains drawn from one sample of a study of blood T cell repertoires in COVID-19. Assay used: immunoSEQ multiplex PCR; TCRdb lists only in-frame clones, some missing. The sample records 200,000 or so clones, 88% being singletons. Specimen: peripheral blood. The receptors come from a woman aged 55-70 years with acute or convalescent COVID-19. Each CDR3 is given with its conserved first and last residue. The D gene is left open where the match is weak. Not all rows give a size; the values are once, few, many and, for expanded clones, a class.

TRBJ1-2 . TRBV5-1 . CASSLGDGLYGYTF TGCGCCAGCAGCTTGGGGGACGGACTATATGGCTACACCTTC
TRBJ1-3 . TRBV7-9 . CASSAAGRNSGNTIYF TGTGCCAGCAGCGCCGCGGGACGGAACTCAGGAAACACCATATATTTT
TRBJ2-1 . TRBV6-5 . CASSYRGSSYNEQFF TGTGCCAGCAGTTACAGGGGCAGCTCCTACAATGAGCAGTTCTTC
TRBJ1-1 . TRBV5-6 TRBD1 CASSLWDRVNTEAFF TGTGCCAGCAGCCTATGGGACAGGGTGAACACTGAAGCTTTCTTT
TRBJ1-2 . TRBV19 . CASSISGGRRYGYTF TGTGCCAGTAGTATTTCCGGAGGACGTCGTTATGGCTACACCTTC
TRBJ1-5 . TRBV7-2 TRBD1 CASSSTTGVFQPQHF TGTGCCAGCAGCTCCACAACAGGGGTATTTCAGCCCCAGCATTTT
TRBJ2-7 once TRBV29-1 TRBD2 CSVGAGLAEVNEQYF TGCAGCGTTGGGGCGGGACTAGCGGAGGTCAACGAGCAGTACTTC
TRBJ1-1 . TRBV3-1/TRBV3-2 TRBD1 CASSRGTGSMNTEAFF TGTGCCAGCAGCCGAGGGACAGGATCTATGAACACTGAAGCTTTCTTT
TRBJ2-3 . TRBV7-2 TRBD1 CASSLGGWYRGQDTQYF TGTGCCAGCAGCTTAGGGGGATGGTACAGGGGGCAAGATACGCAGTATTTT
TRBJ2-1 few TRBV4-1 . CASSQMHGTNEQFF TGCGCCAGCAGCCAGATGCACGGTACCAATGAGCAGTTCTTC
TRBJ1-6 . TRBV30 . CAWSVGGGGNSPLHF TGTGCCTGGAGTGTTGGGGGGGGAGGTAATTCACCCCTCCACTTT
TRBJ1-2 . TRBV2 TRBD1 CASSRDRGYYGYTF TGTGCCAGCAGTAGGGACAGGGGGTACTATGGCTACACCTTC
TRBJ1-6 . TRBV4-1 TRBD1 CVSSQAGTGSRLGSPLHF TGCGTCAGCAGCCAGGCCGGGACAGGGTCCCGTCTTGGTTCACCCCTCCACTTT
TRBJ2-3 once TRBV6-2/TRBV6-3 . CASSYSRTSTDTQYF TGTGCCAGCAGTTACTCGAGGACAAGCACAGATACGCAGTATTTT
TRBJ2-5 . TRBV7-9 TRBD1 CASSWGDRGQETQYF TGTGCCAGCAGCTGGGGGGACAGGGGACAAGAGACCCAGTACTTC
TRBJ1-2 . TRBV6-4 TRBD1 CASSAETGGYGYTF TGTGCCAGCAGTGCTGAGACAGGGGGCTATGGCTACACCTTC
TRBJ2-4 . TRBV15 . CATSRGWEVDPKNIQYF TGTGCCACCAGCAGAGGGTGGGAGGTGGACCCCAAAAACATTCAGTACTTC
TRBJ1-2 few TRBV5-5 . CASSSDSFYYGYTF TGTGCCAGCAGCTCCGACAGCTTCTACTATGGCTACACCTTC
TRBJ1-1 . TRBV5-6 . CASSSPRAQGTEAFF TGTGCCAGCAGCTCGCCCAGGGCCCAGGGCACTGAAGCTTTCTTT
TRBJ1-4 . TRBV28 TRBD1 CASSFAQGIKSEKLFF TGTGCCAGCAGTTTTGCACAGGGGATCAAATCTGAAAAACTGTTTTTT
TRBJ1-5 . TRBV24-1 TRBD1 CATSRTGDHQPQHF TGTGCCACCAGCCGGACAGGGGATCATCAGCCCCAGCATTTT
TRBJ1-1 . TRBV28 . CASSLMGSSGSTEAFF TGTGCCAGCAGTTTAATGGGAAGTTCGGGGAGCACTGAAGCTTTCTTT
TRBJ1-5 . TRBV10-3 . CATGRGVEGNQPQHF TGTGCCACTGGCCGGGGGGTTGAGGGCAATCAGCCCCAGCATTTT
TRBJ1-5 . TRBV7-2 TRBD1 CASSYDRGLDQPQHF TGTGCCAGCAGCTACGACAGGGGGCTCGATCAGCCCCAGCATTTT
TRBJ2-1 . TRBV20-1 TRBD2 CSASYGTSGKVGFF TGCAGTGCCAGTTACGGGACTAGCGGGAAAGTTGGGTTCTTC
TRBJ2-7 . TRBV7-2 TRBD2 CASSVGLAGGYEQYF TGTGCCAGCAGCGTAGGACTAGCGGGAGGGTACGAGCAGTACTTC
TRBJ1-6 few TRBV25-1 . CASSEAGVLYNSPLHF TGTGCCAGCAGTGAAGCAGGGGTTCTCTATAATTCACCCCTCCACTTT
TRBJ1-1 . TRBV29-1 . CSVDRRRGANTEAFF TGCAGCGTTGACCGTCGACGGGGTGCGAACACTGAAGCTTTCTTT
TRBJ1-1 . TRBV3-1/TRBV3-2 . CASRQTRVEYTEAFF TGTGCCAGCAGACAAACACGGGTAGAATACACTGAAGCTTTCTTT
TRBJ1-3 . TRBV7-2 . CASSLGEGIAGNTIYF TGTGCCAGCAGCCTAGGGGAGGGGATTGCTGGAAACACCATATATTTT
TRBJ1-1 once TRBV18 . CASFPRGNEAFF TGTGCCAGCTTCCCCCGGGGGAATGAAGCTTTCTTT
TRBJ2-5 . TRBV18 . CASSPPNIQETQYF TGTGCCAGCTCACCACCCAACATCCAAGAGACCCAGTACTTC
TRBJ1-5 . TRBV28 TRBD1 CASSSTGTGSLPQHF TGTGCCAGCAGTTCCACCGGGACAGGGAGCCTACCCCAGCATTTT
TRBJ2-1 . TRBV5-6 TRBD1 CASSTPGQGYNEQFF TGTGCCAGCAGCACCCCGGGACAGGGGTACAATGAGCAGTTCTTC
TRBJ1-1 . TRBV9 . CASSVGRGLGTEAFF TGTGCCAGCAGCGTAGGTAGGGGTCTGGGCACTGAAGCTTTCTTT
TRBJ2-1 . TRBV10-1 TRBD2 CASSESRTSGGNEQFF TGCGCCAGCAGTGAGTCGAGGACTAGCGGAGGGAATGAGCAGTTCTTC
TRBJ2-7 . TRBV11-2 . CASSSSMTRYSYEQYF TGTGCCAGCAGCTCCTCTATGACACGTTACTCCTACGAGCAGTACTTC
TRBJ1-2 . TRBV19 TRBD1 CASSIGGTGFVYGYTF TGTGCCAGTAGTATTGGCGGGACAGGGTTCGTCTATGGCTACACCTTC
TRBJ1-4 . TRBV7-9 . CASSSEEKLFF TGTGCCAGCAGCTCCGAGGAAAAACTGTTTTTT
TRBJ1-5 . TRBV19 . CASSIQGRNQPQHF TGTGCCAGTAGTATCCAAGGGAGAAATCAGCCCCAGCATTTT
TRBJ1-4 . TRBV28 . CASRANEKLFF TGTGCCAGCAGAGCCAATGAAAAACTGTTTTTT
TRBJ1-6 . TRBV28 TRBD1 CASSGDRGYNSPLHF TGTGCCAGCAGTGGGGACAGGGGTTATAATTCACCCCTCCACTTT
TRBJ2-4 once TRBV27 TRBD1 CASRGQGIGWVAKNIQYF TGTGCCAGCAGAGGACAGGGGATCGGGTGGGTAGCCAAAAACATTCAGTACTTC
TRBJ1-2 . TRBV27 TRBD1 CASRRTGSDGYTF TGTGCCAGCAGGCGGACAGGGTCGGATGGCTACACCTTC
TRBJ1-3 . TRBV28 . CASSFKRWRSSGNTIYF TGTGCCAGCAGTTTCAAAAGGTGGAGGAGCTCTGGAAACACCATATATTTT
TRBJ1-6 . TRBV5-4 . CASSLSGRGAHSPLHF TGTGCCAGCAGCTTATCGGGGAGGGGAGCACATTCACCCCTCCACTTT
TRBJ1-2 . TRBV18 . CASSPLPGDGYTF TGTGCCAGCTCACCACTTCCAGGTGATGGCTACACCTTC
TRBJ1-2 . TRBV3-1/TRBV3-2 TRBD1 CASSRGTGGYGYTF TGTGCCAGCAGCCGAGGGACAGGGGGTTATGGCTACACCTTC
TRBJ1-3 . TRBV5-6 . CASSAENRVLSGNTIYF TGTGCCAGCAGCGCCGAAAACCGGGTGCTCTCTGGAAACACCATATATTTT
TRBJ1-4 . TRBV5-5 . CASSLVVSTATNEKLFF TGTGCCAGCAGCTTGGTGGTTAGTACCGCAACTAATGAAAAACTGTTTTTT